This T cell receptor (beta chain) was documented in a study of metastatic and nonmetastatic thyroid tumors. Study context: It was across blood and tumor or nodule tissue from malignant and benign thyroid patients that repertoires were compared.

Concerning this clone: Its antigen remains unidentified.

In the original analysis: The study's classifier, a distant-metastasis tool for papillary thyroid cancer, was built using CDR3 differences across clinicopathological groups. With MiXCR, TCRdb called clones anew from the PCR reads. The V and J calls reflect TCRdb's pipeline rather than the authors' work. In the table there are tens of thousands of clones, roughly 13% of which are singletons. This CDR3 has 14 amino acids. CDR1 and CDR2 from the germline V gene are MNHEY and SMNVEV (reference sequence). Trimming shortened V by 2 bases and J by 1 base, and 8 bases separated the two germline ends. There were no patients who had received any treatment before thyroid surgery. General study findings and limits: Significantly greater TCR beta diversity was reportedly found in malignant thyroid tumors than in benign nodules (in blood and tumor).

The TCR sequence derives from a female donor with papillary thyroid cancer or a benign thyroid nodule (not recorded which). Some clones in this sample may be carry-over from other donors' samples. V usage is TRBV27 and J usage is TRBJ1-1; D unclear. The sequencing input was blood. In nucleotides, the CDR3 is TGTGCCAGCAGTTTAGTGCAGAGGAACACTGAAGCTTTCTTT. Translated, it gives CASSLVQRNTEAFF.